This T cell receptor (beta chain) was captured in a study of cytomegalovirus exposure and HLA in healthy donors. Sequencing was performed with immunoSEQ multiplex PCR; in TCRdb, only in-frame clones are kept and a portion is missing. This sample has 95,000 to 150,000 clones, with about 84% found just once. The germline CDR1 and CDR2 sequences are SGDLS and YYNGEE. Trimming at V came to 4 bases and at J to 2 bases, leaving 5 bases not matched to a gene. The CDR3 runs 15 residues. Study findings and constraints: The study found most TCR sequences rare, yet found some public TCRs in many donors. The study designated 150 to 200 TCR beta chains cytomegalovirus-associated.

A word on this clone: Antigen: not known.

The V gene is TRBV9, the J gene TRBJ2-2; 7 nucleotides align to TRBD2. The TCR sequence derives from a woman aged 25 to 39 in good health and CMV-seronegative. The sequencing input was PBMCs. The CDR3 region has the DNA TGTGCCAGCAGCTCCCGGGAGGCTAACACCGGGGAGCTGTTTTTT. Protein: CASSSREANTGELFF.